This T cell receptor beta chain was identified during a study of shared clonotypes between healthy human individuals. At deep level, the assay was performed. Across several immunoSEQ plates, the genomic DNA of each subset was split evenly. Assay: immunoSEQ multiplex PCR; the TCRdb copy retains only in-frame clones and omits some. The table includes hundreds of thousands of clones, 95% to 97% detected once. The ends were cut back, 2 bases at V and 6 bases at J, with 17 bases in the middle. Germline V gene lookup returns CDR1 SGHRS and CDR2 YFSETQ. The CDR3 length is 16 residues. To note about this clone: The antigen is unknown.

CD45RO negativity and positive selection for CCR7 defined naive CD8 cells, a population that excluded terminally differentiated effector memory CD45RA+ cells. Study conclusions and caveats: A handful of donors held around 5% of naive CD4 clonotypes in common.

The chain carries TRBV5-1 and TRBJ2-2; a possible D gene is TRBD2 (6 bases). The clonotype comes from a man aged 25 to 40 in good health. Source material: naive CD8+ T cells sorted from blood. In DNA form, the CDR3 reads TGCGCCAGCAGCTTCGCCGGGACTTGGGCCGCCGGGGAGCTGTTTTTT. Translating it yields CASSFAGTWAAGELFF.